This entry describes one T cell receptor (beta chain). The sample originates from a study of blood T cell repertoires in COVID-19. Study at large: The samples span acute and convalescent COVID-19 from the United States, Italy and Spain. T cells, B-cell-depleted T cells, or PBMCs supplied cDNA or gDNA.

V was pared by 1 base and J by 8 bases, with 20 bases between. CDR3 length equals 16 residues. Looked up from germline, CDR1 is MNHEY and CDR2 is SVGAGI. Per the study methods: The assay estimated nucleated cells by amplifying reference gene primers. Produced via immunoSEQ multiplex PCR; TCRdb's table is partial and in-frame only. V and J calls plus clone size are reproduced from that table; the DNA served to infer D and trimming. The sample records some 240,000 clones, around 80% being singletons. Sequencing input: peripheral blood. The clonotype comes from a middle-aged woman who had recovered from COVID-19. The chain couples TRBV6-5 to TRBJ1-2, with unresolved D. Written as DNA, the CDR3 is TGTGCCAGCAGTTACTTTCCCCGCGGCGATCCCCTAGGCTACACCTTC. Translation: CASSYFPRGDPLGYTF.